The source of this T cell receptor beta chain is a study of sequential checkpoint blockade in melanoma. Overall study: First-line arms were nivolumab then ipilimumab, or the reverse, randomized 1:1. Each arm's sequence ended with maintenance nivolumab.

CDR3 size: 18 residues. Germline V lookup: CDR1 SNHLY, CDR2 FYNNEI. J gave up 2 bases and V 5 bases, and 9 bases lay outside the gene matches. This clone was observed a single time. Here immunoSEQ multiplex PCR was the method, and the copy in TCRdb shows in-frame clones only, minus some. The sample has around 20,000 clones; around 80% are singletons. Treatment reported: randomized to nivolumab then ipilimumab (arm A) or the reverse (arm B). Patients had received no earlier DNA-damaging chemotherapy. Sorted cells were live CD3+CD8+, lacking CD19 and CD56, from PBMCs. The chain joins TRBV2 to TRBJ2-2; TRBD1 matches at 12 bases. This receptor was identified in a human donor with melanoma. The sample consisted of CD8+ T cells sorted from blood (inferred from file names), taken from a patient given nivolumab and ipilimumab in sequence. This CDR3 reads CASSINRDRGLNTGELFF. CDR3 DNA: TGTGCCAGCAGTATAAACCGGGACAGGGGGCTTAACACCGGGGAGCTGTTTTTT.